The entry below gives a single T cell receptor beta chain sequence along with its context. Its antigen is unknown. The table came from immunoSEQ multiplex PCR; TCRdb's copy has only in-frame clones and leaves some out. In the table there are about 2.4 million clones, 93% of which are singletons. The source of the sample is a study of shared clonotypes between healthy human individuals. Study-wide background: Three plates each covered CD4 naive and memory; CD8 naive two, CD8 memory one.

Study observations and caveats: Several donors shared around 5.2% of their naive CD4 clonotypes. Estimated richness was generally greater in naive than memory subsets. Clonotypes which were not shared had lower generation probabilities than clonotypes that all four donors shared.

The material sequenced was naive CD4+ T cells from PBMCs. Described subset: CD45RA+ positively selected. This sequence was found in a young man in good health. Some clones in this sample may be carry-over from other donors' samples.

The CDR3 bases are TGTGCCACCAGCAGAGGGGGCGGTGGGACCGGGGAGCTGTTTTTT. Translating it yields CATSRGGGGTGELFF. V gene TRBV15 combines with J gene TRBJ2-2; a possible D gene is TRBD1 (5 bases). V was cut by 1 base and J by 5 bases, with 11 bases left in between. Per germline, CDR1 LNHNV and CDR2 YYDKDF (reference sequence). The CDR3 length is 15 residues.